This TCR beta chain was documented in a study of vaccination and CD4 T cells after COVID-19. This clonotype turned up a few times. Its cognate antigen is unknown. Treatment described: 10-day PBMC culture with coronavirus spike peptide pools or control peptides (ViraFEST assay). Per well, 1.5 million to 2.5 million PBMCs were cultured in the presence of roughly 9.1 IU/ml IL-2 and roughly 10 ug/ml peptide pools. Cultured CD4+ T cell DNA was sequenced using the Oncomine TCR Beta short-read assay. TCRdb re-analysed the PCR reads in MiXCR, keeping a single row per CDR3 protein. The sample includes about 11,000 distinct CDR3 sequences, 69% of them seen just once. Germline CDR1 and CDR2: SGHKS and YYEKEE (reference sequence). The CDR3 loop spans 16 amino acids. V was clipped by 4 bases and J by 0 bases; unmatched bases: 5.

Material: CD4+ T cells from blood, cultured in vitro. The source of this sequence is a human donor who had recovered from COVID-19. V and J are TRBV5-5 and TRBJ2-7, with TRBD2 matching 12 bases. As DNA, the CDR3 is TGTGCCAGCAGCCCAAGACTAGCGGGGGCCTCCTACGAGCAGTACTTC. Residues: CASSPRLAGASYEQYF.